This paragraph reports one T cell receptor beta chain. As yet, its antigen is unknown. The V and J ends lost 11 bases and 6 bases respectively, with 23 bases between them. Germline CDR1 is ENHRY and CDR2 is SYGVKD. CDR3 length: 14 amino acids. The data were obtained in a study of cytomegalovirus exposure and HLA in healthy donors. Findings of the study overall: V- and J-gene trimming of TCR beta was linked (in a later analysis) to a missense DCLRE1C variant.

PCR used 60 Vbeta primers and 13 Jbeta primers. Using immunoSEQ multiplex PCR, the repertoire was profiled, and TCRdb retains in-frame clones only, with some absent. This table holds around 150,000 clones. The sequenced sample consisted of PBMCs. The chain combines TRBV10-3 with TRBJ2-7; D is possibly TRBD1 (5 bases). The sequence was obtained from a man aged 35-49 years in good health and CMV-seronegative. CDR3 DNA sequence: TGTGCCGTATCCTTCTACCAGGGCCTGGGCGAGCAGTACTTC. Residues: CAVSFYQGLGEQYF.